This TCR beta chain was profiled in a study of T cell responses to AZD1222 COVID-19 vaccine. General study results and limits: Without day 14 samples, only post-peak T cell repertoires were studied. Increased Spike-specific TCR breadth and depth were observed after two AZD1222 doses. Per reports, nearly half of all spike-specific TCRs target regions that are unmutated in variants. The donor cohort was predominantly white British with a female majority, and clonal diversity may have been underestimated.

Sequencing used immunoSEQ multiplex PCR; TCRdb keeps in-frame clones, though not all of them. This table has over 150,000 clones, around nine tenths appearing once. The germline gives CDR1 MNHEY, CDR2 SMNVEV (reference sequence). V gave up 3 bases and J gave up 9 bases, with 12 bases separating them. The CDR3 has 14 residues. Worth noting for this clone: Its antigen is unidentified.

The material sequenced was peripheral blood, taken on day 0 of AZD1222 vaccination. The chain uses TRBV27 and TRBJ1-6; a possible D gene is TRBD1 (6 bases). This sequence was found in an adult in good health. The CDR3 nucleotides are TGTGCCAGCAGTTTCGGGGGCGCAGGTTCACCCCTCCACTTT. It specifies CASSFGGAGSPLHF.